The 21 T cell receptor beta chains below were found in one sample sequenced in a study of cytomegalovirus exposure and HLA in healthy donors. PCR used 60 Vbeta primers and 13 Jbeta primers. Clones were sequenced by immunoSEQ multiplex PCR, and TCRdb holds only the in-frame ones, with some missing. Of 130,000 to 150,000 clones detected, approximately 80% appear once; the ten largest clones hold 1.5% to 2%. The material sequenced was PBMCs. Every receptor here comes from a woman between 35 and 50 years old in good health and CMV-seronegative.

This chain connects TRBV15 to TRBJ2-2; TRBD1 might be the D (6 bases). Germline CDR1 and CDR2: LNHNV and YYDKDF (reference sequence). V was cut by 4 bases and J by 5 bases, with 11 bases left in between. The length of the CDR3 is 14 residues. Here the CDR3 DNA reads TGTGCCACCAGCATATTAACAGGGACCGGGGAGCTGTTTTTT. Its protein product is CATSILTGTGELFF.

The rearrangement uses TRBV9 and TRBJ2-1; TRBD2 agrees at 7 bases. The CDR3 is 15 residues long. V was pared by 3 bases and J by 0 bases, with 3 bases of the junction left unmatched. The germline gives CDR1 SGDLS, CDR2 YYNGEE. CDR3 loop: CASSASGDSYNEQFF. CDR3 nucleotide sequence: TGTGCCAGCAGCGCTAGCGGCGACTCCTACAATGAGCAGTTCTTC.

CDR3 sequence (DNA): TGTGCCAGCAGTGAGATGGGAACAGGGTCCCTTCGAGAGACCCAGTACTTC. Protein: CASSEMGTGSLRETQYF. The chain combines TRBV2 with TRBJ2-5, with D perhaps matching TRBD1 (6 bases). The CDR3 runs to 17 residues. Germline-derived CDR1 and CDR2 are SNHLY and FYNNEI. Trimming took off 3 bases at V and 4 bases at J, with 21 bases between the two ends.

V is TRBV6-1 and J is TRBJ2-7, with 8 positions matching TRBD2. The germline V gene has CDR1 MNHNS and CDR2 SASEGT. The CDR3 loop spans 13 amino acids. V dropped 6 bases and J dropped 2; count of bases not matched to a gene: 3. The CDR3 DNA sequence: TGTGCCAGCAGATTAGCGGGGCCCTACGAGCAGTACTTC. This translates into CASRLAGPYEQYF.

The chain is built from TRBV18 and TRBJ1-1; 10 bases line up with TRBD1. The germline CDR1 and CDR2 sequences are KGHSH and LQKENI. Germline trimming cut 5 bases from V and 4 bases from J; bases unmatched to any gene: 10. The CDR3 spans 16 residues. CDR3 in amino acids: CASSVDPGQGTTEAFF. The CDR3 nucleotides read TGTGCCAGCTCAGTCGACCCGGGACAGGGGACCACTGAAGCTTTCTTT.

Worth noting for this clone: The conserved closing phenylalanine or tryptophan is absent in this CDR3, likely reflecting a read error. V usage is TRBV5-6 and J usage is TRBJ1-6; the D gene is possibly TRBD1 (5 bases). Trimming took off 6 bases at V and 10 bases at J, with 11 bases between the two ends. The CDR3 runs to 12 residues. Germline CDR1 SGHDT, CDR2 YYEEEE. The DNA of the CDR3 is TGTGCCAGCACCGTGACAGAATCACCCCTCCACCTT. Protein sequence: CASTVTESPLHL.

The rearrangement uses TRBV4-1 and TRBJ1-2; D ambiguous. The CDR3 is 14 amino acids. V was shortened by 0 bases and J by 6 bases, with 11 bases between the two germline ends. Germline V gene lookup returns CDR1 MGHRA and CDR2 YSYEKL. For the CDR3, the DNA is TGCGCCAGCAGCCAAGATCACGGGGAACATGGCTACACCTTC. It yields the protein CASSQDHGEHGYTF.

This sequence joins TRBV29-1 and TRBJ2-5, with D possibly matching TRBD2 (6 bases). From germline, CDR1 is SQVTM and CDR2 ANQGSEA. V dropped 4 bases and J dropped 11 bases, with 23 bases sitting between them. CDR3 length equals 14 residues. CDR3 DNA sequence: TGCAGCGTTGTGTCCCCCGGGCGGGGCTGGGAGCAGTACTTC. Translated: CSVVSPGRGWEQYF.

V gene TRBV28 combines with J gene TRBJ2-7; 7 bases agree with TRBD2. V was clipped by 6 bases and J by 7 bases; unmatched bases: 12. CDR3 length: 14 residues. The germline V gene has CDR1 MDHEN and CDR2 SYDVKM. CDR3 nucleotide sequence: TGTGCCAGCAGGGAGAATGGCGGGGGTGGTGAGCAGTACTTC. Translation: CASRENGGGGEQYF.

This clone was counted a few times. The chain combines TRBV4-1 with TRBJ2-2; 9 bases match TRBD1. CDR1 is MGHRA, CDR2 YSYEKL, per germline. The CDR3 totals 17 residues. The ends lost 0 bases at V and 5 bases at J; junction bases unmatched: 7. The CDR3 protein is CASSQDRGQGRTGELFF. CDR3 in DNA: TGCGCCAGCAGCCAAGATAGGGGACAGGGACGTACCGGGGAGCTGTTTTTT.

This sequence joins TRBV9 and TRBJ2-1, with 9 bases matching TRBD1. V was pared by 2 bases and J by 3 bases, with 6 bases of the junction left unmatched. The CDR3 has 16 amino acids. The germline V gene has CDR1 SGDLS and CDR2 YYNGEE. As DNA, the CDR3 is TGTGCCAGCAGCGTTTGGACAGGGGATATCTACAATGAGCAGTTCTTC. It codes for CASSVWTGDIYNEQFF.

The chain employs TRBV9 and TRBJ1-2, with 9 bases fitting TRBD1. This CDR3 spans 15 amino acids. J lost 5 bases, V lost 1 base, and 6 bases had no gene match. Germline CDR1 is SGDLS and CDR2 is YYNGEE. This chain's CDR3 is CASSVNNRGQYGYTF. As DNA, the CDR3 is TGTGCCAGCAGCGTAAATAACAGGGGGCAATATGGCTACACCTTC.

DNA for the CDR3: TGTGCCAGCAGTTTACGCACAGGGCTTAACTATGGCTACACCTTC. This sequence encodes CASSLRTGLNYGYTF. The chain recombines TRBV27 with TRBJ1-2; the D gene is possibly TRBD1 (6 bases). Trimming took off 2 bases at V and 1 base at J, with 11 bases between the two ends. This CDR3 has 15 residues. Germline CDR1 MNHEY, CDR2 SMNVEV (reference sequence).

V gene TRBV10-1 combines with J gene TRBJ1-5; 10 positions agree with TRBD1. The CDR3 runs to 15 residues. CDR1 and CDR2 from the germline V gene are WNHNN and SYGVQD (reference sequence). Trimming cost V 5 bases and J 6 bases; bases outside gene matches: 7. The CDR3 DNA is TGCGCCAGCAGTCCAGGGGGACAGGGGTTTCAGCCCCAGCATTTT. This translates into CASSPGGQGFQPQHF.

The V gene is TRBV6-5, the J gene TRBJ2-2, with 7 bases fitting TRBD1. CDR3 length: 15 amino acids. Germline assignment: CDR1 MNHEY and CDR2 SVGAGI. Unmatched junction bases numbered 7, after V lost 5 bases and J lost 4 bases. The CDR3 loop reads CASSPTYRGTGELFF. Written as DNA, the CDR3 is TGTGCCAGCAGTCCTACCTACAGGGGCACCGGGGAGCTGTTTTTT.

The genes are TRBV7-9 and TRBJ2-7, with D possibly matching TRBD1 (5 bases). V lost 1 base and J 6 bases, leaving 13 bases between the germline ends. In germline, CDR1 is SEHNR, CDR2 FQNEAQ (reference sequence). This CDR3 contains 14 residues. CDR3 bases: TGTGCCAGCAGCTTAGGGGGCATGGGTTTCGAGCAGTACTTC. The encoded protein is CASSLGGMGFEQYF.

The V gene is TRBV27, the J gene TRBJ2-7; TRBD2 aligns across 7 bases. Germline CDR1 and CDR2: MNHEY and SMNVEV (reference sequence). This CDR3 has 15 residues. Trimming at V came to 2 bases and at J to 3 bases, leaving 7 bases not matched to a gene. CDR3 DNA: TGTGCCAGCAGTTTAAACCGCCGGGGGGACTACGAGCAGTACTTC. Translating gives CASSLNRRGDYEQYF.

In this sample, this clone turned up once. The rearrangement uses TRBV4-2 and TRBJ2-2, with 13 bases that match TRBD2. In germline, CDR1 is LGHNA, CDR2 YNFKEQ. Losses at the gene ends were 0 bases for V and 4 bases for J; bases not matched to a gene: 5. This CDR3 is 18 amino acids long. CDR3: CASSQETSGRPGTGELFF. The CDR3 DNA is TGTGCCAGCAGCCAAGAGACTAGCGGGAGGCCTGGCACCGGGGAGCTGTTTTTT.

The CDR3 region is CASSPNRGISYEQYF. Here the CDR3 DNA reads TGTGCCAGCAGTCCGAACAGGGGGATCTCCTACGAGCAGTACTTC. V is TRBV5-6 and J is TRBJ2-7; 8 bases are shared with TRBD1. The CDR3 totals 15 residues. Germline loops: CDR1 SGHDT, CDR2 YYEEEE. V lost 5 bases to trimming and J lost 0 bases; unmatched junction nucleotides: 7.

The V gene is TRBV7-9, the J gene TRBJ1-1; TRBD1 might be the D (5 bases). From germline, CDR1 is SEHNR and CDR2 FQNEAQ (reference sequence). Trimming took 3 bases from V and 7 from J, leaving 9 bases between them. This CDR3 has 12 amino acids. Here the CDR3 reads CASSFIRGEAFF. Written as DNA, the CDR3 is TGTGCCAGCAGCTTCATTAGGGGTGAAGCTTTCTTT.

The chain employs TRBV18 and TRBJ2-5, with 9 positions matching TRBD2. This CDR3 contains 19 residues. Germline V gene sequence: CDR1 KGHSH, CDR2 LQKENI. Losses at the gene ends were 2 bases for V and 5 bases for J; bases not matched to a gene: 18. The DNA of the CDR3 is TGTGCCAGCTCACCAGTCCTGCCTAGCGGGGCAACCCGAGCGGAGACCCAGTACTTC. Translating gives CASSPVLPSGATRAETQYF.